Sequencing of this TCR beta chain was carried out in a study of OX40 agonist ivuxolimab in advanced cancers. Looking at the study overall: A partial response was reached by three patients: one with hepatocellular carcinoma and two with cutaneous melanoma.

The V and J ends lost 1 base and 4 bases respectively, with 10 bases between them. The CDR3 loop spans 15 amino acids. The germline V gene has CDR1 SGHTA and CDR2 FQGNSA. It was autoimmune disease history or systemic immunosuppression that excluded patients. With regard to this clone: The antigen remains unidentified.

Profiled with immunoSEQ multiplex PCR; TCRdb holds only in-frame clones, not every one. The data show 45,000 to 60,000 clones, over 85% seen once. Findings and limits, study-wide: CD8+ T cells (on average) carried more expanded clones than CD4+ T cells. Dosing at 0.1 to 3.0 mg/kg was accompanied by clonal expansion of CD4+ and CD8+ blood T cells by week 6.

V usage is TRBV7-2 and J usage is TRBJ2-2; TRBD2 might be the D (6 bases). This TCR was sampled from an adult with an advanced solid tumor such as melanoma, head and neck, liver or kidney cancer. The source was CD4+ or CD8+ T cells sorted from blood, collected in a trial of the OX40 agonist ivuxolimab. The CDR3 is CASSLEPGSTGELFF. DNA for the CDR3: TGTGCCAGCAGCTTAGAACCCGGGAGCACCGGGGAGCTGTTTTTT.